This TCR beta chain was profiled in a study of T cells in Graves' hyperthyroidism and ophthalmopathy. Overall study findings and caveats: The model foresaw ophthalmopathy a median approximately 6.1 months prior to onset. Most clonotypes that expanded in the thyroid above 0.001 also showed up in blood.

A word on this clonotype: No antigen is known for it.

In making diagnoses, clinical symptoms, serum thyroxine and TRAb, thyroid ultrasound and orbital computed tomography were all used. It was RNA transcripts that yielded the amplified TCR beta CDR3 regions. A first-round RT-PCR of the TCR CDR3 used the HTBI primer set. TCRdb independently ran MiXCR on the multiplex PCR reads; one entry per CDR3 protein. The sample yields about 640,000 distinct CDR3 sequences, roughly 15% seen once. This CDR3 comprises 16 residues. Trimming at V came to 0 bases and at J to 8 bases, leaving 8 bases not matched to a gene. Germline V CDR1 and CDR2: MNHEY, SVGAGI. Sequencing input: blood. The genes are TRBV6-5 and TRBJ2-2; 8 nucleotides agree with TRBD1. This receptor was obtained from a woman between 45 and 65 years old with Graves' ophthalmopathy. CDR3 sequence: CASSYSPDRVAGELFF. The DNA of the CDR3 is TGTGCCAGCAGTTACTCTCCGGACAGGGTGGCGGGGGAGCTGTTTTTT.